The TCR beta chain described here comes from a study of blood T cells in healthy people across ages. Study overall: Using template switching, researchers captured about one barcoded beta molecule for each two T cells.

Each donor was a healthy Caucasian individual from Russia, aged about 6 to 95. A sample-barcoded 5' primer and a J-beta primer mix were used in a second PCR of roughly 7 to 12 cycles. Each cDNA molecule received a tag from a template-switch adaptor that had 12 random nucleotides. TCRdb reprocessed the 5' RACE reads with MiXCR, giving one entry per CDR3 protein. The table has a few hundred thousand distinct CDR3 sequences, around 27% seen once. These data were also reused for a study on T cells of mothers and their children. That investigation notes: An overlap that was slightly higher, though non-significant, was seen in related mother-child pairs versus unrelated pairs.

The sample consisted of blood. This receptor was identified in a boy aged 2 to 10 in good health.

This CDR3 reads CASSSLSMVAGANVLTF. The CDR3 bases are TGTGCCAGCAGCTCCCTAAGTATGGTAGCTGGGGCCAACGTCCTGACTTTC. J is TRBJ2-6 and V is TRBV7-9; D is ambiguous. V was pared by 4 bases and J by 2 bases, with 15 bases between. The CDR3 consists of 17 residues. CDR1 and CDR2 from the germline V gene are SEHNR and FQNEAQ (reference sequence). Full variable domain (rest looked up from reference TRBV7-9 and TRBJ2-6): DTGVSQNPRHKITKRGQNVTFRCDPISEHNRLYWYRQTLGQGPEFLTYFQNEAQLEKSRLLSDRFSAERPKGSFSTLEIQRTEQGDSAMYLCASSSLSMVAGANVLTFGAGSRLTVL.